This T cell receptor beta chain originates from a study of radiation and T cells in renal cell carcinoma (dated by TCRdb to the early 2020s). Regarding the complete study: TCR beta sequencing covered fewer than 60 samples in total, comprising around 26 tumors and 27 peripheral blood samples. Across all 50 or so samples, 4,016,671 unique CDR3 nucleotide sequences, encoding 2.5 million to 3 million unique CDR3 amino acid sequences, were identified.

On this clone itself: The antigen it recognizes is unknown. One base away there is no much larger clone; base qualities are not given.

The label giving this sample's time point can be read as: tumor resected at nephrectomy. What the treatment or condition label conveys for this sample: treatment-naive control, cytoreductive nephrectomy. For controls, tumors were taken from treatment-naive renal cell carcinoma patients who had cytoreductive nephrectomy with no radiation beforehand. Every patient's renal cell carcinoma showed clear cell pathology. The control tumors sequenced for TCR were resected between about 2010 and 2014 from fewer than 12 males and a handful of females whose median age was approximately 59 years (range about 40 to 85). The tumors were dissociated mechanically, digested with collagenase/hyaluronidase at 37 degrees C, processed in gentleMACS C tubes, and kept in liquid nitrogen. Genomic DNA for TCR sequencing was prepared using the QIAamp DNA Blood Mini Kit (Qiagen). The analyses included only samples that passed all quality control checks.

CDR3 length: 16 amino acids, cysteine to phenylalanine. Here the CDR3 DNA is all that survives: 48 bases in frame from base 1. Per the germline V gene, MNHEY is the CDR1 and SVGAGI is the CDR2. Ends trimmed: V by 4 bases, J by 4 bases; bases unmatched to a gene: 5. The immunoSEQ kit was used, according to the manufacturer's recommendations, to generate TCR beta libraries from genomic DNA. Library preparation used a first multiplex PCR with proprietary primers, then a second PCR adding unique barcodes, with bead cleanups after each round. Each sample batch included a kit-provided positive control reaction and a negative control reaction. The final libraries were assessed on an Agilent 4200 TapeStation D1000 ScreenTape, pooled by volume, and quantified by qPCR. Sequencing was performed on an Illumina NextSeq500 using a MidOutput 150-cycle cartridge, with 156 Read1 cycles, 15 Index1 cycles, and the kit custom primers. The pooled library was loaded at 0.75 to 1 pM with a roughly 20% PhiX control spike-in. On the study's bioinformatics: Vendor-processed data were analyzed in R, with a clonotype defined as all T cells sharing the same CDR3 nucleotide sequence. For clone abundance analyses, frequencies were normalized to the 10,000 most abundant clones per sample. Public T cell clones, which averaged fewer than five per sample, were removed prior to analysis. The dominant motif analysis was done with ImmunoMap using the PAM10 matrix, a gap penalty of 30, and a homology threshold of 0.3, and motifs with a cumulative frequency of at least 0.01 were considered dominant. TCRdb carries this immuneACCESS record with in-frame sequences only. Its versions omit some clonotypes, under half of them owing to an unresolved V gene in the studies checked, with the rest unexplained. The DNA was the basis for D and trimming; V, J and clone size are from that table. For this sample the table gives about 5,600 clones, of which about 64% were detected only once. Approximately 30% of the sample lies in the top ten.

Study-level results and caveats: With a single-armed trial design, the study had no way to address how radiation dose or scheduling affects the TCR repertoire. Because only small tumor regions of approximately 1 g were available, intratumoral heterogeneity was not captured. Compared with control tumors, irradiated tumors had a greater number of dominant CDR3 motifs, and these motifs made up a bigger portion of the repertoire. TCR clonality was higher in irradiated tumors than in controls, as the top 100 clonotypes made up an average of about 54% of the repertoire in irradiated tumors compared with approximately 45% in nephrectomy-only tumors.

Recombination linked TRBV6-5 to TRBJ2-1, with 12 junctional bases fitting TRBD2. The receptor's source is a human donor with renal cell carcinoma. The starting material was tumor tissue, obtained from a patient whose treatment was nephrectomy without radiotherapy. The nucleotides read TGTGCCAGCAGTTGGACTAGCGGGATGGGGTACAATGAGCAGTTCTTC. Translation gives CASSWTSGMGYNEQFF.